The 26 T cell receptor beta chains below all came from one sample that was sequenced in a study of shared clonotypes between healthy human individuals. This table comes from immunoSEQ multiplex PCR, and its TCRdb copy is limited to in-frame clones, with some not included. The sample lists about 1.1 million clones; approximately 80% were seen once. Sample: memory CD4+ T cells from PBMCs. Subset described: CD45RA-negative fraction. These receptors came from a man younger than 30 in good health. Some clones in this sample may be carry-over from other donors' samples.

This chain connects TRBV18 to TRBJ2-5, with D uncertain. From germline, CDR1 is KGHSH and CDR2 LQKENI. The CDR3 is made up of 14 amino acids. Trimming removed 1 base from V and 4 bases from J, with 10 bases in between. DNA for the CDR3: TGTGCCAGCTCACCACGCAGGACGGGAGAGACCCAGTACTTC. It translates to CASSPRRTGETQYF. Variable domain in full (rest from reference TRBV18 and TRBJ2-5): NAGVMQNPRHLVRRRGQEARLRCSPMKGHSHVYWYRQLPEEGLKFMVYLQKENIIDESGMPKERFSAEFPKEGPSILRIQQVVRGDSAAYFCASSPRRTGETQYFGPGTRLLVL.

The chain joins TRBV6-5 to TRBJ2-2; 7 nucleotides match TRBD1. The CDR3 consists of 16 residues. Germline CDR1 MNHEY, CDR2 SVGAGI. Losses at the gene ends were 4 bases for V and 1 base for J; bases not matched to a gene: 6. CDR3 sequence reads: CASSFRDRVNTGELFF. The CDR3 nucleotides are TGTGCCAGCAGTTTCCGGGACAGAGTGAACACCGGGGAGCTGTTTTTT.

V is TRBV5-1 and J is TRBJ2-7; 8 bases line up with TRBD1. The trim removed 3 bases at V and 0 bases at J, leaving 5 bases unmatched. CDR3 length: 15 amino acids. Germline values: CDR1 SGHRS, CDR2 YFSETQ. The CDR3 is CASSSWDRSSYEQYF. CDR3 DNA sequence: TGCGCCAGCAGCTCCTGGGACAGGAGCTCCTACGAGCAGTACTTC.

The J gene is TRBJ1-2, the V gene TRBV6-5, with 7 bases fitting TRBD1. The CDR3 covers 14 residues. After removal of 4 bases from V and 7 bases from J, the junction contained 9 bases not matched to a gene. The germline CDR1 and CDR2 sequences are MNHEY and SVGAGI. CDR3: CASSSYTGAGGYTF. The CDR3 DNA is TGTGCCAGCAGTTCCTATACAGGGGCTGGTGGCTACACCTTC.

The chain carries TRBV9 and TRBJ2-2; no firm D call. V lost 5 bases, J lost 7 bases, and 12 bases lay in between. This CDR3 comprises 13 residues. Germline assignment: CDR1 SGDLS and CDR2 YYNGEE. CDR3 sequence reads: CASSLVVVGELFF. The CDR3 nucleotides are TGTGCCAGCAGTCTGGTAGTCGTCGGGGAGCTGTTTTTT.

The chain employs TRBV6-5 and TRBJ2-7; D not certain. The ends were cut back, 4 bases at V and 3 bases at J, with 10 bases in the middle. CDR1 and CDR2 from the germline V gene are MNHEY and SVGAGI. This CDR3 contains 13 residues. The CDR3 protein is CASSSVWGYEQYF. The DNA of the CDR3 is TGTGCCAGCAGTTCTGTTTGGGGCTACGAGCAGTACTTC.

The sample holds many counts of this clone. This chain joins TRBV28 and TRBJ1-2; D gene uncertain. Trimming stripped 6 bases from V and 1 base from J, with 18 bases between. Germline assignment: CDR1 MDHEN and CDR2 SYDVKM. The CDR3 runs 16 residues. The DNA for the CDR3 is TGTGCCAGCAGCCTATTAGGTCCGGCCAATAACTATGGCTACACCTTC. It translates to CASSLLGPANNYGYTF.

In this sample, this clone turned up once. The gene calls are TRBV9 and TRBJ2-2, with 11 bases lining up with TRBD2. V was pared by 0 bases and J by 0 bases, with 4 bases of the junction left unmatched. This CDR3 spans 18 amino acids. Per germline, CDR1 SGDLS and CDR2 YYNGEE. The CDR3 bases are TGTGCCAGCAGCGTAGGGGGACTAGCGGAAACGAACACCGGGGAGCTGTTTTTT. Protein sequence: CASSVGGLAETNTGELFF.

The rearrangement links TRBV5-6 to TRBJ2-1; 7 bases fit TRBD1. Germline loops: CDR1 SGHDT, CDR2 YYEEEE. With V trimmed by 3 bases and J by 3 bases, 12 bases remained unmatched. The CDR3 sequence is 17 residues long. The CDR3 spells CASSSIRQGGRYNEQFF. The CDR3 DNA sequence: TGTGCCAGCAGCTCCATCCGCCAAGGGGGCCGCTACAATGAGCAGTTCTTC.

This chain joins TRBV5-1 and TRBJ2-7, with 9 bases fitting TRBD2. There are 16 residues in the CDR3. Germline V gives CDR1 SGHRS, CDR2 YFSETQ. The J segment lost 3 bases and the V segment lost 2 bases, leaving 9 bases of the junction unmatched. CDR3 amino acids: CASSFAGGRALYEQYF. The CDR3 nucleotides are TGCGCCAGCAGCTTTGCGGGCGGGAGGGCTCTCTACGAGCAGTACTTC.

CDR3 region: CASSHTSGRSYEQYF. In DNA form, the CDR3 reads TGTGCCAGCAGTCATACTAGCGGGAGATCCTACGAGCAGTACTTC. V and J are TRBV6-5 and TRBJ2-7; 11 positions agree with TRBD2. CDR1 is MNHEY and CDR2 is SVGAGI in the germline V gene. V lost 5 bases, J lost 1 base, and 4 bases stayed unmatched. The CDR3 runs to 15 residues.

The chain has TRBV28 and TRBJ1-3; 8 bases line up with TRBD1. CDR1 and CDR2 (germline): MDHEN, SYDVKM. The CDR3 extends over 17 amino acids. V lost 7 bases and J lost 8; bases outside the gene matches: 19. The CDR3 reads CASTPGGLTSYGDTIYF. The CDR3 nucleotides read TGTGCCAGCACCCCAGGGGGCCTTACTTCCTACGGGGACACCATATATTTT.

The chain combines TRBV25-1 with TRBJ2-5; D uncertain. The CDR3 extends over 15 amino acids. Deletions cut 7 bases from V and 5 bases from J, with 20 bases between. CDR1 and CDR2 from the germline V gene are MGHDK and SYGVNS. The CDR3 loop is CASNLVQLRSETQYF. CDR3 DNA: TGTGCCAGCAATCTCGTACAGCTTCGATCCGAGACCCAGTACTTC. The whole variable domain, remainder taken from reference TRBV25-1 and TRBJ2-5, is EADIYQTPRYLVIGTGKKITLECSQTMGHDKMYWYQQDPGMELHLIHYSYGVNSTEKGDLSSESTVSRIRTEHFPLTLESARPSHTSQYLCASNLVQLRSETQYFGPGTRLLVL.

The CDR3 loop is CASSVGLNRDWHEQYF. As DNA, the CDR3 is TGTGCCAGCAGCGTAGGACTAAACAGGGATTGGCACGAGCAGTACTTC. This rearrangement joins TRBV9 to TRBJ2-7, with D possibly being TRBD1 (6 bases). Germline-derived CDR1 and CDR2 are SGDLS and YYNGEE. Trimming took off 0 bases at V and 5 bases at J, with 18 bases between the two ends. The CDR3 contains 16 residues.

The rearrangement links TRBV27 to TRBJ1-5; tentatively, D is TRBD1 (6 bases). The CDR3 is made up of 14 amino acids. The V end was cut by 10 bases, the J end by 4 bases, with 17 bases between. Germline V gene lookup returns CDR1 MNHEY and CDR2 SMNVEV (reference sequence). DNA of the CDR3: TGTGCCATCCTACAGGGCACCTGGAATCAGCCCCAGCATTTT. Protein product: CAILQGTWNQPQHF.

This clone was counted a single time. The chain employs TRBV7-8 and TRBJ2-2, with TRBD2 matching over 12 bases. This CDR3 is 15 amino acids long. Unmatched junction bases numbered 2, after V lost 1 base and J lost 8 bases. Germline V gene data show CDR1 as SGHVS and CDR2 as FQNEAQ. CDR3 sequence (DNA): TGTGCCAGCAGCTTAGGGCTAGCGGGAGGGGGGGAGCTGTTTTTT. This translates into CASSLGLAGGGELFF.

CDR3 loop: CASSLAASTDTQYF. The CDR3 DNA reads as TGTGCCAGCAGTCTAGCAGCTAGCACAGATACGCAGTATTTT. V is TRBV2 and J is TRBJ2-3; D might be TRBD2 (5 bases). This CDR3 has 14 residues. From germline, CDR1 is SNHLY and CDR2 FYNNEI. The ends were cut back, 5 bases at V and 0 bases at J, with 9 bases in the middle.

V usage is TRBV28 and J usage is TRBJ2-7; 8 bases match TRBD1. Germline CDR1 reads MDHEN; CDR2 reads SYDVKM. The CDR3 runs to 15 residues. V was pared by 3 bases and J by 7 bases, with 11 bases of the junction left unmatched. For the CDR3, the DNA is TGTGCCAGCAGTTTTGTCTCACAGGGGGGTCGGGAGCAGTACTTC. Encoded protein: CASSFVSQGGREQYF.

A remark on this clone: Other DNA sequences within the sample encode an identical CDR3. CDR3 sequence: CASSPSGSSYNEQFF. CDR3 in DNA: TGTGCCAGCAGTCCCAGCGGGAGCTCCTACAATGAGCAGTTCTTC. V gene TRBV9 combines with J gene TRBJ2-1; TRBD2 matches 8 bases. Trimming removed 5 bases from V and 0 bases from J; junction bases left unmatched: 4. This CDR3 is 15 amino acids long. The germline CDR1 and CDR2 sequences are SGDLS and YYNGEE.

Turning to this clone: This CDR3 is also generated by other DNA sequences in the sample. The chain is built from TRBV28 and TRBJ2-6; D may be TRBD1 (5 bases). CDR1 and CDR2 (germline): MDHEN, SYDVKM. The V end was cut by 3 bases, the J end by 1 base, with 7 bases between. The CDR3 has 15 amino acids. CDR3: CASSFSGSGANVLTF. CDR3 bases: TGTGCCAGCAGTTTCTCAGGGTCTGGGGCCAACGTCCTGACTTTC.

This clone was seen a few times. This chain connects TRBV2 to TRBJ1-1, with 9 bases aligning to TRBD1. The germline gives CDR1 SNHLY, CDR2 FYNNEI. The V and J ends lost 4 bases and 1 base, in that order; junction bases with no gene match: 7. The CDR3 is made up of 16 amino acids. DNA for the CDR3: TGTGCCAGCAGTGTGTCACAGGGGGCGCAGAACACTGAAGCTTTCTTT. Its protein product is CASSVSQGAQNTEAFF. Looking up the rest from reference TRBV2 and TRBJ1-1 gives the full variable domain: EPEVTQTPSHQVTQMGQEVILRCVPISNHLYFYWYRQILGQKVEFLVSFYNNEISEKSEIFDDQFSVERPDGSNFTLKIRSTKLEDSAMYFCASSVSQGAQNTEAFFGQGTRLTVV.

V usage is TRBV6-4 and J usage is TRBJ1-2, with 8 bases identical to TRBD1. Germline CDR1 and CDR2: MRHNA and SNTAGT. The CDR3 covers 13 residues. V shed 5 bases and J 4 bases; nucleotides not matched to a gene: 3. The CDR3 spells CASSRTGSYGYTF. For the CDR3, the DNA is TGTGCCAGCAGTCGGACAGGGTCCTATGGCTACACCTTC.

The rearrangement uses TRBV5-1 and TRBJ1-5, with D maybe TRBD1 (6 bases). The CDR3 consists of 15 residues. V was shortened by 0 bases and J by 3 bases, with 10 bases between the two germline ends. Germline values: CDR1 SGHRS, CDR2 YFSETQ. In DNA form, the CDR3 reads TGCGCCAGCAGCTTGGACGGACAGAACAATCAGCCCCAGCATTTT. Its translation is CASSLDGQNNQPQHF.

Worth noting for this clone: It differs at one base from a far larger clone, so likely a read error. The chain joins TRBV21-1 to TRBJ2-6; TRBD2 is the table's D call, not checked against the DNA. TRBV21-1 is a documented pseudogene. The CDR3 length is 16 residues. The CDR3 coding sequence is TGTGCCAGCAGCAAAGTAGGGCCGGGATTGGTTGACGTCCTGACTTTC. As protein: CASSKVGPGLVDVLTF.

J is TRBJ2-7 and V is TRBV27, with 16 bases fitting TRBD2. Germline V lookup: CDR1 MNHEY, CDR2 SMNVEV (reference sequence). Trimming removed 6 bases from V and 4 bases from J; junction bases left unmatched: 18. This CDR3 comprises 20 residues. The CDR3 nucleotides are TGTGCCAGCAGGAATGAACCGGGACTAGCGGGAGGGCCGGGGGGATACGAGCAGTACTTC. Amino acid sequence: CASRNEPGLAGGPGGYEQYF.

The chain employs TRBV5-1 and TRBJ2-5, with D unclear. Trimming cost V 4 bases and J 1 base, with 11 bases left between them. Looked up from germline, CDR1 is SGHRS and CDR2 is YFSETQ. The CDR3 loop spans 14 amino acids. CDR3 nucleotide sequence: TGCGCCAGCAGCCCGGGCGGAATCCAAGAGACCCAGTACTTC. It yields the protein CASSPGGIQETQYF.